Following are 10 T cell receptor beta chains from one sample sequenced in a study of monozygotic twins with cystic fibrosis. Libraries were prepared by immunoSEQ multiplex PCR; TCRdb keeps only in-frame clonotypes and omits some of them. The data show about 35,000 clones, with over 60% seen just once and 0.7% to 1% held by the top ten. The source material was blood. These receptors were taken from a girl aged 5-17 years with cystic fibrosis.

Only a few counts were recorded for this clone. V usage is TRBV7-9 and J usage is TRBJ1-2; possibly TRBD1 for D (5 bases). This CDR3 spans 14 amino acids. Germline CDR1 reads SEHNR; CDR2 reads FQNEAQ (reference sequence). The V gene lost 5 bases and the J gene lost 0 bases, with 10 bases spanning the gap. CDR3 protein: CASSPTGANYGYTF. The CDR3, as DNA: TGTGCCAGCAGCCCCACGGGGGCTAACTATGGCTACACCTTC. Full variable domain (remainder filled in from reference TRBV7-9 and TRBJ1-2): DTGVSQNPRHKITKRGQNVTFRCDPISEHNRLYWYRQTLGQGPEFLTYFQNEAQLEKSRLLSDRFSAERPKGSFSTLEIQRTEQGDSAMYLCASSPTGANYGYTFGSGTRLTVV.

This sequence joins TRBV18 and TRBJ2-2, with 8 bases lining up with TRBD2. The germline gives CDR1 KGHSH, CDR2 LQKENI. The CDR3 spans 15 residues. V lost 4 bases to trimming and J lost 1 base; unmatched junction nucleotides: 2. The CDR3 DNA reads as TGTGCCAGCTCACTAACTAGCGGGAACACCGGGGAGCTGTTTTTT. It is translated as CASSLTSGNTGELFF.

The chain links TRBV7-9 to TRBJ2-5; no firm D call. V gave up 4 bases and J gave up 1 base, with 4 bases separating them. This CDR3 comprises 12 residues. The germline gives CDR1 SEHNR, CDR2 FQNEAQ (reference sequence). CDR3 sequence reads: CASSSLQETQYF. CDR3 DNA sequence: TGTGCCAGCAGCTCCCTCCAAGAGACCCAGTACTTC.

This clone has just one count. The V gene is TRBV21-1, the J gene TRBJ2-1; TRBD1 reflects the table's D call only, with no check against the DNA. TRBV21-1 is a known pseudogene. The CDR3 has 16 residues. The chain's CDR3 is CASSKYGRISYNEQFF. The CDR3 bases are TGTGCCAGCAGCAAATATGGGCGAATCAGCTACAATGAGCAGTTCTTC.

The CDR3 spells CASSLVAAVETQYF. The DNA for the CDR3 is TGTGCCAGCAGCTTGGTGGCAGCCGTAGAGACCCAGTACTTC. This chain uses TRBV5-6 with TRBJ2-5, with unresolved D. The CDR3 covers 14 residues. Germline loops: CDR1 SGHDT, CDR2 YYEEEE. Deletions cut 0 bases from V and 4 bases from J, with 10 bases between. Full variable domain (outside the CDR3, taken from reference TRBV5-6 and TRBJ2-5): DAGVTQSPTHLIKTRGQQVTLRCSPKSGHDTVSWYQQALGQGPQFIFQYYEEEERQRGNFPDRFSGHQFPNYSSELNVNALLLGDSALYLCASSLVAAVETQYFGPGTRLLVL.

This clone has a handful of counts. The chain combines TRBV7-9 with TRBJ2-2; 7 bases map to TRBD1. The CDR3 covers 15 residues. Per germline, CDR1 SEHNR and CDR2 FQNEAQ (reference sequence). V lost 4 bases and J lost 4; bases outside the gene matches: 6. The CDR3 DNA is TGTGCCAGCAGCTCCCATCGACAGGGCACCGGGGAGCTGTTTTTT. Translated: CASSSHRQGTGELFF.

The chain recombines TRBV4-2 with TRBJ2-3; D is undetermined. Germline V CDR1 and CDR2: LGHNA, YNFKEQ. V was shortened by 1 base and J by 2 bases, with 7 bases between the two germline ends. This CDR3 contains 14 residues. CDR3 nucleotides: TGTGCCAGCAGCCAAGGGCGTAACACAGATACGCAGTATTTT. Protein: CASSQGRNTDTQYF.

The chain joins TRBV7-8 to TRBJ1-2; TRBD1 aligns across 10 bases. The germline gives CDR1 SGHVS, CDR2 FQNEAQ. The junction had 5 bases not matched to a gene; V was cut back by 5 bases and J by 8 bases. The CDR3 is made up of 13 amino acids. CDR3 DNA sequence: TGTGCCAGCAGCCCGGGGACAGGGGCCGGCTACACCTTC. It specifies CASSPGTGAGYTF.

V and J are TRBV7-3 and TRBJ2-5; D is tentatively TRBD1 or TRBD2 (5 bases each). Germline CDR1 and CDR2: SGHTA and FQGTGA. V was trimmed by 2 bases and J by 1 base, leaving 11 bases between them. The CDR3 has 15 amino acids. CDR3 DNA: TGTGCCAGCAGCTTAGGGGTAGGGACCCAAGAGACCCAGTACTTC. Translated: CASSLGVGTQETQYF.

CDR3 region: CASSQDSGLSYNEQFF. Written as DNA, the CDR3 is TGCGCCAGCAGCCAAGATAGCGGGCTCTCCTACAATGAGCAGTTCTTC. The gene calls are TRBV4-3 and TRBJ2-1, with 7 positions matching TRBD2. From germline, CDR1 is LGHNA and CDR2 YSLEER. The V gene end was trimmed by 0 bases and the J gene end by 0 bases; junction bases not matched to a gene: 2. The CDR3 totals 16 residues.